The rows below give T cell receptor beta chains drawn from one sample of a study of T-cell reconstitution after alpha-beta-depleted transplantation in children. Via MiXCR, TCRdb re-called the PCR reads, giving one row per CDR3 protein. The sample holds 500,000 to 750,000 distinct CDR3 sequences, 13% seen once. Sequences were derived from PBMCs, mostly from graft donor cells, sampled 360 days after TCRalphabeta/CD19-depleted stem cell transplant. The receptors shown here come from a male patient between 5 and 17 years old who had a stem cell transplant for acute myeloid leukemia, so the T cells may come from the graft donor. Both conserved end residues are part of each CDR3. D genes are given only for firm matches. Expanded clones are given a class, and other clones once, few, many or no size at all.

TRBJ2-7,TRBD1,.,TRBV20-1,CSAHGQGTYEQYF,TGCAGTGCACATGGACAGGGTACCTACGAGCAGTACTTC
TRBJ2-7,.,many,TRBV28,CASSLTGPSSYEQYF,TGTGCCAGCAGTTTAACGGGACCTAGCTCCTACGAGCAGTACTTC
TRBJ2-1,.,many,TRBV6-2/TRBV6-3,CASSHKRGGYNEQFF,TGTGCCAGCAGTCATAAGAGAGGGGGGTACAATGAGCAGTTCTTC
TRBJ1-2,.,.,TRBV29-1,CSVAFAYGYTF,TGCAGCGTTGCCTTCGCCTATGGCTACACCTTC
TRBJ1-1,.,few,TRBV4-3,CASSQGRSNTEAFF,TGCGCCAGCAGCCAAGGACGGTCGAACACTGAAGCTTTCTTT
TRBJ2-1,TRBD1,.,TRBV7-3,CASSLNPTGENEQFF,TGTGCCAGCAGCTTAAACCCGACAGGGGAGAATGAGCAGTTCTTC
TRBJ2-1,.,many,TRBV20-1,CSASRIGSSYNEQFF,TGCAGTGCTAGTCGTATCGGAAGCTCCTACAATGAGCAGTTCTTC
TRBJ2-2,.,many,TRBV6-2/TRBV6-3,CASLNGRNTGELFF,TGTGCCAGCCTTAACGGGAGGAACACCGGGGAGCTGTTTTTT
TRBJ2-5,.,many,TRBV12-3/TRBV12-4,CASSLLAYAGQETQYF,TGTGCCAGCAGTTTATTGGCCTATGCGGGCCAAGAGACCCAGTACTTC
TRBJ2-2,TRBD1,.,TRBV19,CASRTGWNTGELFF,TGTGCCAGTAGGACAGGGTGGAACACCGGGGAGCTGTTTTTT
TRBJ2-2,.,.,TRBV29-1,CSVEGYTGELFF,TGCAGCGTTGAAGGGTACACCGGGGAGCTGTTTTTT
TRBJ2-1,TRBD2,few,TRBV19,CASSGPDRDRTSGSSDNEQFF,TGTGCCAGTAGTGGTCCGGACAGGGACCGGACTAGCGGGAGTAGTGACAATGAGCAGTTCTTC
TRBJ2-2,TRBD2,.,TRBV6-9,CASSFTKTSGITIRPTGELFF,TGTGCCAGCAGTTTTACTAAGACTAGCGGGATAACCATCAGACCCACCGGGGAGCTGTTTTTT
TRBJ2-7,.,.,TRBV7-2,CASSRDAVSYEQYF,TGTGCCAGCAGCCGGGACGCCGTCTCCTACGAGCAGTACTTC
TRBJ2-1,.,.,TRBV10-3,CAISLTGVAQYNEQFF,TGTGCCATCAGTCTGACGGGAGTAGCCCAGTACAATGAGCAGTTCTTC
TRBJ2-1,TRBD1,.,TRBV6-1,CASSTGQGFYNEQFF,TGTGCCAGCAGTACGGGACAGGGGTTTTACAATGAGCAGTTCTTC
TRBJ2-7,TRBD2,many,TRBV29-1,CSVVVGGPSYEQYF,TGCAGCGTTGTTGTGGGAGGGCCTTCCTACGAGCAGTACTTC
TRBJ2-7,TRBD1,few,TRBV20-1,CSASDRGRYEQYF,TGCAGTGCTAGTGACAGGGGGCGCTACGAGCAGTACTTC
TRBJ2-7,.,.,TRBV10-3,CAIKSALYEQYF,TGTGCCATCAAAAGCGCACTCTACGAGCAGTACTTC
TRBJ2-3,TRBD2,.,TRBV4-1,CASSQGGSRLAGNPRDTQYF,TGCGCCAGCAGCCAAGGAGGGTCCCGACTAGCGGGAAATCCGCGGGATACGCAGTATTTT
TRBJ2-7,.,.,TRBV7-2,CASSLALIYEQYF,TGTGCCAGCAGCTTAGCCCTAATTTACGAGCAGTACTTC
TRBJ2-3,TRBD1,.,TRBV25-1,CASSDPRQGSTDTQYF,TGTGCCAGCAGTGATCCTCGACAGGGAAGCACAGATACGCAGTATTTT
TRBJ1-5,TRBD1,few,TRBV29-1,CSVATGVGSNQPQHF,TGCAGCGTAGCGACAGGGGTAGGAAGCAATCAGCCCCAGCATTTT
TRBJ2-5,.,.,TRBV3-1,CASSHLRSDQETQYF,TGTGCCAGCAGCCATCTAAGATCTGACCAAGAGACCCAGTACTTC
TRBJ2-3,.,.,TRBV7-3,CASSLTPGNTQYF,TGTGCCAGCAGCTTAACCCCGGGAAATACGCAGTATTTT
TRBJ2-1,TRBD2,few,TRBV28,CASSAWETGGDEQFF,TGTGCCAGCAGTGCATGGGAAACGGGAGGCGATGAGCAGTTCTTC
TRBJ2-7,TRBD2,.,TRBV28,CASTPGTSGHPYEQYF,TGTGCCAGCACCCCGGGGACTAGCGGGCACCCCTACGAGCAGTACTTC
TRBJ2-2,TRBD2,few,TRBV5-1,CASSFFGLADNTGELFF,TGCGCCAGCAGCTTTTTTGGACTAGCGGATAACACCGGGGAGCTGTTTTTT
TRBJ2-5,TRBD1,few,TRBV29-1,CSVETLEGGQETQYF,TGCAGCGTTGAAACCCTGGAAGGGGGACAGGAGACCCAGTACTTC
TRBJ1-4,.,few,TRBV25-1,CASSEWGSGRNEKLFF,TGTGCCAGCAGTGAATGGGGGTCAGGGAGGAATGAAAAACTGTTTTTT
TRBJ2-1,TRBD2,many,TRBV5-1,CASSVEGLAATAYNEQFF,TGCGCCAGCAGCGTGGAAGGACTAGCGGCCACCGCGTACAATGAGCAGTTCTTC
TRBJ2-7,.,few,TRBV7-2,CASSFTLLPSYEQYF,TGTGCCAGCAGCTTTACACTCTTACCATCCTACGAGCAGTACTTC
TRBJ2-3,TRBD2,.,TRBV5-1,CASSPFLGLAGGSGTQYF,TGCGCCAGCAGCCCGTTCCTTGGACTAGCGGGAGGGTCGGGGACGCAGTATTTT
TRBJ2-2,TRBD1,many,TRBV2,CASRVDRGYTGELFF,TGTGCCAGCAGGGTTGACAGGGGGTACACCGGGGAGCTGTTTTTT
TRBJ1-2,.,few,TRBV5-1,CASSLEFYGYTF,TGCGCCAGCAGCTTGGAATTCTATGGCTACACCTTC
TRBJ2-2,.,.,TRBV5-6,CASSSPDRVYTGELFF,TGTGCCAGCAGCTCCCCGGACAGAGTTTACACCGGGGAGCTGTTTTTT
TRBJ2-7,TRBD2,.,TRBV5-5,CASSLGAGRLLYEQYF,TGTGCCAGCAGCTTGGGAGCGGGGCGACTCCTCTACGAGCAGTACTTC
TRBJ2-3,TRBD2,few,TRBV7-2,CASSTFLAGGPDTQYF,TGTGCCAGCAGCACTTTTCTAGCGGGAGGGCCAGATACGCAGTATTTT
TRBJ2-1,.,many,TRBV29-1,CSVPTGISGNEQFF,TGCAGCGTTCCTACGGGGATTTCAGGCAATGAGCAGTTCTTC
TRBJ2-1,TRBD1,.,TRBV19,CASSSRGGTGYNEQFF,TGTGCCAGTAGCTCCCGAGGGGGGACAGGGTACAATGAGCAGTTCTTC
TRBJ2-7,TRBD2,many,TRBV6-5,CASSYTGAGGAGSYEQYF,TGTGCCAGCAGTTATACCGGAGCGGGGGGAGCGGGGTCTTACGAGCAGTACTTC
TRBJ2-1,.,few,TRBV7-6,CASSPRDATDEQFF,TGTGCCAGCAGCCCACGGGACGCTACCGATGAGCAGTTCTTC
TRBJ2-7,TRBD2,.,TRBV7-3,CASSRNPSSGSYEQYF,TGTGCCAGCAGTCGTAACCCCTCTAGCGGGAGCTACGAGCAGTACTTC
TRBJ2-6,.,many,TRBV5-6,CASSYGGPGANVLTF,TGTGCCAGCAGCTATGGAGGGCCCGGGGCCAACGTCCTGACTTTC
TRBJ2-1,TRBD2,.,TRBV6-2/TRBV6-3,CASSYVAGEKVSYNEQFF,TGTGCCAGCAGTTACGTAGCGGGAGAGAAGGTCTCCTACAATGAGCAGTTCTTC
TRBJ1-5,.,.,TRBV6-1,CASRGGRSQPQHF,TGTGCCAGCAGGGGAGGGAGGAGTCAGCCCCAGCATTTT
TRBJ1-5,TRBD1,few,TRBV6-2/TRBV6-3,CASSLGTGPSNQPQHF,TGTGCCAGCAGCCTAGGGACAGGACCTAGCAATCAGCCCCAGCATTTT
TRBJ2-7,.,few,TRBV7-2,CASSFIGGGGSYEQYF,TGTGCCAGCAGCTTCATCGGGGGTGGGGGTTCCTACGAGCAGTACTTC
TRBJ2-7,.,.,TRBV5-6,CASSLTRGPYEQYF,TGTGCCAGCAGCTTGACACGGGGACCCTACGAGCAGTACTTC
TRBJ2-2,.,.,TRBV6-5,CASSYFYHLAGELFF,TGTGCCAGCAGTTACTTCTACCATTTGGCCGGGGAGCTGTTTTTT
TRBJ2-5,TRBD2,few,TRBV7-2,CASSPQAGGPQETQYF,TGTGCCAGCAGCCCCCAAGCGGGAGGGCCCCAAGAGACCCAGTACTTC
TRBJ2-4,TRBD2,.,TRBV4-1,CASSGTLAGDPKNIQYF,TGCGCCAGCAGCGGAACCTTAGCGGGAGACCCGAAAAACATTCAGTACTTC
TRBJ2-5,.,many,TRBV11-2,CASSLAASQETQYF,TGTGCCAGCAGCTTAGCGGCCAGCCAAGAGACCCAGTACTTC